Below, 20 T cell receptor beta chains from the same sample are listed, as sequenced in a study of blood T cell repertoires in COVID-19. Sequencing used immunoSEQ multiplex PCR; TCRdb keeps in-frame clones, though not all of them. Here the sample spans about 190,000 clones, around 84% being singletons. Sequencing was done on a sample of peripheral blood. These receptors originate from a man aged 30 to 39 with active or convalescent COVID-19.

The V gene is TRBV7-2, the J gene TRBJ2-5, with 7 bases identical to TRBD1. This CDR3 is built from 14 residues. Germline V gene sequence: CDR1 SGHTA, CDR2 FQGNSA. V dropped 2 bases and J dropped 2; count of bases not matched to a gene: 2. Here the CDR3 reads CASSLYRGQETQYF. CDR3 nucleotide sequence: TGTGCCAGCAGCTTATACAGGGGTCAAGAGACCCAGTACTTC.

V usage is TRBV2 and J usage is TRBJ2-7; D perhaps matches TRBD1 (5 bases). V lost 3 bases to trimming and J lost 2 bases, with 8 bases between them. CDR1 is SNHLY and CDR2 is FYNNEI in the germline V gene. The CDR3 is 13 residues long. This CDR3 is CASSDRAPYEQYV. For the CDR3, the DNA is TGTGCCAGCAGTGACAGGGCCCCCTACGAGCAGTACGTC.

This chain's CDR3 is CASSVEGGFNEKLFF. The CDR3 DNA reads TGTGCCAGCAGCGTAGAGGGAGGGTTTAATGAAAAACTGTTTTTT. V gene TRBV9 combines with J gene TRBJ1-4; the D is unclear. This CDR3 has 15 residues. Between the trimmed V and J ends, which lost 0 bases and 4 bases, there was a span of 10 bases. Germline V CDR1 and CDR2: SGDLS, YYNGEE.

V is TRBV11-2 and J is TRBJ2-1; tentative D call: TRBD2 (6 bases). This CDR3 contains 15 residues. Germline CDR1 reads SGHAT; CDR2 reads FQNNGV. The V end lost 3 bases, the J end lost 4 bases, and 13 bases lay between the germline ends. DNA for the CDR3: TGTGCCAGCAGCTTGATTAGCGGTTCTTACAATGAGCAGTTCTTC. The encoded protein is CASSLISGSYNEQFF.

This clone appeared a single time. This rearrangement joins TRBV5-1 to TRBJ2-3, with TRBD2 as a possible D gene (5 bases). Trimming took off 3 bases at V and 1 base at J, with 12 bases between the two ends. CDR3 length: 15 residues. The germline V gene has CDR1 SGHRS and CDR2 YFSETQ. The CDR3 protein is CASSSSGTGTDTQYF. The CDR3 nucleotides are TGCGCCAGCAGCTCCAGCGGCACAGGCACAGATACGCAGTATTTT. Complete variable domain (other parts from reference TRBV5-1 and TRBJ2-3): KAGVTQTPRYLIKTRGQQVTLSCSPISGHRSVSWYQQTPGQGLQFLFEYFSETQRNKGNFPGRFSGRQFSNSRSEMNVSTLELGDSALYLCASSSSGTGTDTQYFGPGTRLTVL.

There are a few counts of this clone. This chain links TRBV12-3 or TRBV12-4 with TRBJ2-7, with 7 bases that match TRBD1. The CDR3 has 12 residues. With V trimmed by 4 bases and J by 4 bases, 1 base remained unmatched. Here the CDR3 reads CASSSGGYEQYF. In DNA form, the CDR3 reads TGTGCCAGCAGTTCAGGGGGATACGAGCAGTACTTC.

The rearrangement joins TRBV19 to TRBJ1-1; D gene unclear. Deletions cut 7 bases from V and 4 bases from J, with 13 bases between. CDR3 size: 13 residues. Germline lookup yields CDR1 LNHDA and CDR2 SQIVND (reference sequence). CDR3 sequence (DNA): TGTGCCAGTATGGCCGCGGCGGGCACTGAAGCTTTCTTT. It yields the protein CASMAAAGTEAFF.

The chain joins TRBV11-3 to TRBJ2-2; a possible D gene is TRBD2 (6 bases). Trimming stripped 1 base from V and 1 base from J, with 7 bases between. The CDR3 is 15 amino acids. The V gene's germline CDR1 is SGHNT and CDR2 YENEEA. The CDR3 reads CASSLGGVNTGELFF. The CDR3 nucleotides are TGTGCCAGCAGCTTAGGCGGGGTGAACACCGGGGAGCTGTTTTTT.

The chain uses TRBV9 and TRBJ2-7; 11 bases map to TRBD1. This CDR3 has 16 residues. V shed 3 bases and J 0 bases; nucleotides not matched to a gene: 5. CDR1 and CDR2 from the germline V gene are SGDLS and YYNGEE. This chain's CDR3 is CASSERTGGASYEQYF. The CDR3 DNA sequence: TGTGCCAGCAGCGAGCGGACAGGGGGCGCCTCCTACGAGCAGTACTTC.

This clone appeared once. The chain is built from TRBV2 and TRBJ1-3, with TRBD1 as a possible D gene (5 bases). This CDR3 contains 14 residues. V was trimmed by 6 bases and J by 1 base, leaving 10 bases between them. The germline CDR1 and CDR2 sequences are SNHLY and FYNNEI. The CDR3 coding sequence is TGTGCCAGCAGCGACCAGGGTTCTGGAAACACCATATATTTT. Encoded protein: CASSDQGSGNTIYF.

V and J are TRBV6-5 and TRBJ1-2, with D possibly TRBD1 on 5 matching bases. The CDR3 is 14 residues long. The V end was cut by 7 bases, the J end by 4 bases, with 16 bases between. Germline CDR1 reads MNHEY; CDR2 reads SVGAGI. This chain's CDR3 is CASTTIETVYGYTF. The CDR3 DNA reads TGTGCCAGCACCACCATAGAGACAGTCTATGGCTACACCTTC.

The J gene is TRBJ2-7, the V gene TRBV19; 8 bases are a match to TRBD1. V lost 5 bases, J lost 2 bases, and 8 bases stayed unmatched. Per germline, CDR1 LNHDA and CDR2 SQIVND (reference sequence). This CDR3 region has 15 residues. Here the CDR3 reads CASSPGTGNAYEQYF. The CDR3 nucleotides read TGTGCCAGTAGTCCTGGGACAGGAAACGCCTACGAGCAGTACTTC. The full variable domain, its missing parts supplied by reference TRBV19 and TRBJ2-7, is DGGITQSPKYLFRKEGQNVTLSCEQNLNHDAMYWYRQDPGQGLRLIYYSQIVNDFQKGDIAEGYSVSREKKESFPLTVTSAQKNPTAFYLCASSPGTGNAYEQYFGPGTRLTVT.

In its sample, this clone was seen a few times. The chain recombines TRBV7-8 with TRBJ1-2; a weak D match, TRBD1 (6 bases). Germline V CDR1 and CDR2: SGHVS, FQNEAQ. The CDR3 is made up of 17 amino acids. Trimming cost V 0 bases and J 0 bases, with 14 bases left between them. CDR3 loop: CASSLAPGTLANYGYTF. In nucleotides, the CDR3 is TGTGCCAGCAGCTTAGCGCCCGGGACACTAGCTAACTATGGCTACACCTTC.

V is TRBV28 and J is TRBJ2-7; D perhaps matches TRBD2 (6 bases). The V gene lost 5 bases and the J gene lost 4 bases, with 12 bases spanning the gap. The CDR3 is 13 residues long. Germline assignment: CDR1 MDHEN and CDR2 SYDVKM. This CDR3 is CASSETGEYEQYV. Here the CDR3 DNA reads TGTGCCAGCAGTGAGACGGGGGAATACGAGCAGTACGTC.

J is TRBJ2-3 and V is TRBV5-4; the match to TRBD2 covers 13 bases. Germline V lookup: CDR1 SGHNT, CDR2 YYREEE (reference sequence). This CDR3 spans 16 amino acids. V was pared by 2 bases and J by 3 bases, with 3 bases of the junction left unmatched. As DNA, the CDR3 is TGTGCCAGCAGCTTACCGGGACTAGCGGGAACAGATACGCAGTATTTT. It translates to CASSLPGLAGTDTQYF.

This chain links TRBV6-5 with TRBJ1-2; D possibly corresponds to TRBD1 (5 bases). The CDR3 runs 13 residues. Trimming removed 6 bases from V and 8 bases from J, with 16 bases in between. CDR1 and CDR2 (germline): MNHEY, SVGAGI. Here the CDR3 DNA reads TGTGCCAGCAGCGTGGCAGGGCGAAAGGGCTACACCTTC. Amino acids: CASSVAGRKGYTF.

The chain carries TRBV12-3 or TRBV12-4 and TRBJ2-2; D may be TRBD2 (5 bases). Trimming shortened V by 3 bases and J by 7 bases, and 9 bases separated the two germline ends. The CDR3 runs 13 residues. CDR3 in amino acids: CASSLRVGGELFF. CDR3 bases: TGTGCCAGCAGTTTGAGGGTTGGCGGGGAGCTGTTTTTT.

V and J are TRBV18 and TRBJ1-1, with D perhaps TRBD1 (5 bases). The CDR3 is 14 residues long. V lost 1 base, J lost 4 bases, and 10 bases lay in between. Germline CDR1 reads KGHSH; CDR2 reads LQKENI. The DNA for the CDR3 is TGTGCCAGCTCACCACAGGGGAGGGTCACTGAAGCTTTCTTT. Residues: CASSPQGRVTEAFF.

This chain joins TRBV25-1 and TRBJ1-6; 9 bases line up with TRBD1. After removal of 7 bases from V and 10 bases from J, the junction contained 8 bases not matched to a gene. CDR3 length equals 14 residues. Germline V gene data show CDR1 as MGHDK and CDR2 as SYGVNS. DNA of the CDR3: TGTGCCAGCACCCTCGGACAGGGGCAATCACCCCTCCACTTT. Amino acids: CASTLGQGQSPLHF.

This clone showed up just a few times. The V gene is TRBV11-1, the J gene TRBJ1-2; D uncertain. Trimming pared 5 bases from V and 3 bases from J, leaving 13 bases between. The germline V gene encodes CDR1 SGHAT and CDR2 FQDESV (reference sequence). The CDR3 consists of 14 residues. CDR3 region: CASSLGRVDYGYTF. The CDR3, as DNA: TGTGCCAGCAGCCTCGGGAGGGTCGACTATGGCTACACCTTC.